This TCR beta chain is from a study of Ad26.COV2.S vaccination and SARS-CoV-2 variants. Study information: Among those in the COV1001 Ad26.COV2.S trial arm was the donor. Study results and limitations: Higher spike-specific TCR breadth was found in vaccine recipients than in placebo recipients. Assessments of TCR breadth and depth may have underestimated the total T cell responses.

This table comes from immunoSEQ multiplex PCR, and its TCRdb copy is limited to in-frame clones, with some not included. Found here are roughly 700,000 clones, roughly nine tenths of them singletons; the top ten hold over 1.3%. V lost 0 bases and J 7 bases, leaving 9 bases between the germline ends. Looked up from germline, CDR1 is MNHEY and CDR2 is SVGEGT. CDR3 length equals 13 residues. Described treatment: about 20 received Ad26.COV2.S at low or high dose, single or two shots; 5 received placebo; per-sample allocation not given. It was on day 63 after the first vaccine or placebo injection that samples were taken. In regard to this clone: Its antigen is unidentified.

The chain combines TRBV6-2 or TRBV6-3 with TRBJ1-2; D unclear. The material was peripheral blood, obtained in a trial of Ad26.COV2.S vaccine versus placebo. The receptor was derived from a person aged 18-65 years who received the Ad26.COV2.S COVID-19 vaccine or a placebo. CDR3 sequence reads: CASSYSLLSGYTF. As DNA, the CDR3 is TGTGCCAGCAGTTACTCGTTACTGTCTGGCTACACCTTC.